A selection of T cell receptor beta chains follows, all from one sample in a study of T-cell memory formation after mild COVID-19. TCRdb itself ran the 5' RACE reads through MiXCR, one entry per CDR3 protein. This table holds roughly 280,000 distinct CDR3 sequences, about a sixth found once. Sequenced material: PBMCs or a T cell subset sorted from them (not recorded which). Source of these receptors: a man between 18 and 35 years old who had mild COVID-19 (a few samples of this study predate the infection). Cell type and time point are not known. Each CDR3 is given with its conserved first and last residue. Fields, in order: J gene, D gene, clone size, V gene, CDR3 protein, CDR3 DNA. A D gene is named only where the DNA matches it firmly. The size field is filled for only some rows; it gives once, few, many or a size class.

TRBJ1-5,-,-,TRBV20-1,CSASGGSQPQHF,TGCAGTGCTAGTGGCGGGAGTCAGCCCCAGCATTTT
TRBJ2-4,-,few,TRBV21-1,CASSEAVCIRYF,TGTGCCAGCAGCGAGGCCGTTTGTATTCGGTACTTC
TRBJ2-5,-,-,TRBV4-1,CASSQGMEETQYF,TGCGCCAGCAGCCAAGGGATGGAAGAGACCCAGTACTTC
TRBJ2-1,-,many,TRBV5-1,CASSHGRTSNEQFF,TGCGCCAGCAGCCACGGCCGGACAAGCAATGAGCAGTTCTTC
TRBJ1-2,-,-,TRBV11-2,CASSLGTDGYTF,TGTGCCAGCAGCTTAGGGACGGATGGCTACACCTTC
TRBJ2-7,-,few,TRBV20-1,CSAHRVPMGEQYF,TGCAGTGCTCACAGGGTCCCGATGGGCGAGCAGTACTTC
TRBJ2-5,TRBD2,-,TRBV7-2,CASSPRIAGQETQYF,TGTGCCAGCAGCCCTCGAATAGCGGGGCAAGAGACCCAGTACTTC
TRBJ1-6,-,few,TRBV4-1,CASSRTTAGMMENSPLHF,TGCGCCAGCAGCCGGACCACTGCAGGGATGATGGAAAATTCACCCCTCCACTTT
TRBJ2-1,-,-,TRBV6-5,CASSFGQQQFF,TGTGCCAGCAGTTTTGGACAGCAGCAGTTCTTC
TRBJ2-2,-,few,TRBV5-5,CASSLKVTGELFF,TGTGCCAGCAGCTTAAAGGTGACCGGGGAGCTGTTTTTT
TRBJ1-5,-,few,TRBV28,CASSLDRGGSNQPQHF,TGTGCCAGCAGTTTGGACCGGGGGGGGAGCAATCAGCCCCAGCATTTT
TRBJ2-3,-,-,TRBV29-1,CSVRPDTQYF,TGCAGCGTTCGGCCAGATACGCAGTATTTT
TRBJ1-1,-,few,TRBV3-1,CASSQDLETEAFF,TGTGCCAGCAGCCAAGATCTTGAGACTGAAGCTTTCTTT
TRBJ1-6,-,-,TRBV4-2,CASSPRTRSPLHF,TGTGCCAGCAGCCCACGCACGCGCTCACCCCTCCACTTT
TRBJ2-5,-,few,TRBV20-1,CSATEWKETQYF,TGCAGTGCGACGGAGTGGAAGGAGACCCAGTACTTC
TRBJ2-5,-,few,TRBV6-2/TRBV6-3,CASSYLRLDQETQYF,TGTGCCAGCAGTTACCTCCGGCTGGACCAAGAGACCCAGTACTTC
TRBJ2-3,-,-,TRBV19,CASAAGSGPTDTQYF,TGTGCCAGTGCGGCAGGTTCCGGCCCAACAGATACGCAGTATTTT
TRBJ1-2,-,-,TRBV7-2,CASSPTTSYGYTF,TGTGCCAGCAGCCCTACGACAAGCTATGGCTACACCTTC
TRBJ1-1,-,many,TRBV11-2,CASSFSLNTEAFF,TGTGCCAGCAGCTTTTCGTTAAACACTGAAGCTTTCTTT
TRBJ2-2,-,few,TRBV29-1,CSVETPTNTGELFF,TGCAGCGTTGAAACCCCTACGAACACCGGGGAGCTGTTTTTT
TRBJ2-5,-,-,TRBV9,CASSAQGIQETQYF,TGTGCCAGCAGCGCTCAGGGTATTCAGGAGACCCAGTACTTC
TRBJ2-3,-,-,TRBV6-5,CASSYSRADTQYF,TGTGCCAGCAGTTATAGCAGGGCGGATACGCAGTATTTT
TRBJ2-1,TRBD2,few,TRBV2,CASRGLASYNEQFF,TGTGCCAGCAGGGGACTAGCCTCGTACAATGAGCAGTTCTTC
TRBJ2-1,-,many,TRBV20-1,CSARIGPHDNEQFF,TGCAGTGCTAGGATTGGGCCTCACGACAATGAGCAGTTCTTC
TRBJ2-4,-,-,TRBV7-2,CASSPAAGASNSQYF,TGTGCCAGCAGCCCAGCGGCGGGGGCGTCGAATTCCCAGTACTTC
TRBJ1-1,-,-,TRBV18,CASSVITGDTEAFF,TGTGCCAGCTCCGTAATTACGGGGGACACTGAAGCTTTCTTT
TRBJ2-3,-,few,TRBV10-3,CAIRYTGTDTQYF,TGTGCCATCAGGTACACAGGGACAGATACGCAGTATTTT
TRBJ1-2,-,many,TRBV28,CASSLWSGDGYTF,TGTGCCAGCAGTTTATGGTCCGGGGATGGCTACACCTTC
TRBJ2-6,TRBD2,-,TRBV5-1,CASSRGRVGANVLTF,TGCGCCAGCAGCCGGGGGAGGGTTGGGGCCAACGTCCTGACTTTC
TRBJ1-2,-,few,TRBV2,CASSAGADGYTF,TGTGCCAGCAGTGCAGGGGCGGATGGCTACACCTTC
TRBJ2-5,-,few,TRBV28,CASSLVDSQETQYF,TGTGCCAGCAGTTTAGTGGACAGTCAAGAGACCCAGTACTTC
TRBJ1-1,TRBD1,few,TRBV12-3/TRBV12-4,CASSARGIRQGILKPDWDTEAFF,TGTGCCAGCAGTGCCCGGGGGATCCGACAGGGGATCCTCAAACCCGATTGGGACACTGAAGCTTTCTTT
TRBJ2-7,-,-,TRBV6-6,CASTSGLGEGEQYF,TGTGCCAGCACCTCCGGACTGGGGGAAGGCGAGCAGTACTTC
TRBJ2-7,-,-,TRBV5-4,CASTLEGDTRTSYEQYF,TGTGCCAGCACCCTGGAGGGGGACACCAGGACCTCCTACGAGCAGTACTTC
TRBJ1-4,-,-,TRBV21-1,CASRLKEGGAGWEKLFF,TGTGCCAGCAGACTAAAAGAAGGGGGGGCAGGATGGGAAAAACTGTTTTTT
TRBJ2-6,TRBD1,-,TRBV7-8,CASIRDRVFGGANVLTF,TGTGCCAGCATCCGGGACAGGGTCTTCGGTGGGGCCAACGTCCTGACTTTC
TRBJ1-1,-,-,TRBV15,CATSRDNTEAFF,TGTGCCACCAGCAGAGATAACACTGAAGCTTTCTTT